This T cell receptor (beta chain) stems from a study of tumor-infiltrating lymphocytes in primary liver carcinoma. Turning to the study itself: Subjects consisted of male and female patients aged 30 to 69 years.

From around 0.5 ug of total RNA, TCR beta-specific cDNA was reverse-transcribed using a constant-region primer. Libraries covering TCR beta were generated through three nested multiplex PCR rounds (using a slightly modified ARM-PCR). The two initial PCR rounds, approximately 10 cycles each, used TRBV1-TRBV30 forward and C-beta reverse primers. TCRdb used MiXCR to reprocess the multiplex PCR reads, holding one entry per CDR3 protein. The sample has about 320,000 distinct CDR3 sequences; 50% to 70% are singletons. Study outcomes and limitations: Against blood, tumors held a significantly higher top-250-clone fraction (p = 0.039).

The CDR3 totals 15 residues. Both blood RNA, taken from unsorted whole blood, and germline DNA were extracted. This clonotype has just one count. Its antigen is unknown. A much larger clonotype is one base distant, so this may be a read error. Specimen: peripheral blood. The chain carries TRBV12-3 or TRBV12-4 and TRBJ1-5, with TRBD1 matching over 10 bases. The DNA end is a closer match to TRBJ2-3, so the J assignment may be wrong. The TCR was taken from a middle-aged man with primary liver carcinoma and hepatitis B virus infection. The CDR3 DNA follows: TGTGCCAGCAGTTTAGCGACAGGGGGCAATCAGCCCCAGTATTTT. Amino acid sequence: CASSLATGGNQPQYF.